This TCR beta chain was recorded in a study of vaccination and CD4 T cells after COVID-19. About the research overall: Participants were administered two doses of either the BNT162b2 or the mRNA-1273 vaccine.

Points from the study as a whole: Convalescent patients had a median roughly 86% of post-vaccine SARS-CoV-2-reactive clones that were detected only after vaccination, not before it.

This clonotype was seen only a few times. Its specificity is unknown. An Oncomine TCR Beta short-read assay was used to sequence the DNA from cultured CD4+ T cells. It was from cultured CD4+ T cells that genomic DNA was extracted. TCRdb reanalysed the PCR reads using MiXCR and keeps one entry per CDR3 protein. The sample yields approximately 15,000 distinct CDR3 sequences, 45% to 60% seen once. The CDR3 is 16 amino acids. Per the germline V gene, CDR1 is LNHDA and CDR2 is SQIVND (reference sequence). The V end was cut by 2 bases, the J end by 6 bases, with 19 bases between. Treatment reported: approximately nine-day PBMC culture with coronavirus spike peptide pools or control peptides (ViraFEST assay). US Alpha, Beta and Delta variants postdated the positive PCR dates, which ran from March to December 2020.

The sequencing sample was made of CD4+ T cells from blood, cultured in vitro. The TCR was taken from a human donor who had recovered from COVID-19. This chain uses TRBV19 with TRBJ1-1; a weak D match, TRBD1 (5 bases). The DNA for the CDR3 is TGTGCCAGTAGTATAAAGTCGGGGCAGGGAGGCTCTGAAGCTTTCTTT. Protein sequence: CASSIKSGQGGSEAFF.